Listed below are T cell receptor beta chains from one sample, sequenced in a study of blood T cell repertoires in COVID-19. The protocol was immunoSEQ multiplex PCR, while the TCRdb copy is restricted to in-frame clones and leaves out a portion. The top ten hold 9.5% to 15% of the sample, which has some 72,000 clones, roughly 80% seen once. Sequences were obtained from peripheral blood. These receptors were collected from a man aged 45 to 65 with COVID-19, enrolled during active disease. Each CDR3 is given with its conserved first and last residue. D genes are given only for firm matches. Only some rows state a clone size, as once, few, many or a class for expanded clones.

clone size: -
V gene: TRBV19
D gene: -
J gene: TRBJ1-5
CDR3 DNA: TGTGCCAGTAGTATTCAGGGGAGCAATCAGCCCCAGCATTTT
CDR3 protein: CASSIQGSNQPQHF

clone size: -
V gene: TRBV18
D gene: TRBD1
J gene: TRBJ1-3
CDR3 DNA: TGTGCCAGCTCCTCTTCAGCCGGGACAGCGGCCTCTGGAAACACCATATATTTT
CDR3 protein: CASSSSAGTAASGNTIYF

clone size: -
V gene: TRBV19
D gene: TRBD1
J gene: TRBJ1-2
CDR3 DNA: TGTGCCAGTAGCATACAGGGGGCGCTGGGCTACACCTTC
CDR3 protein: CASSIQGALGYTF

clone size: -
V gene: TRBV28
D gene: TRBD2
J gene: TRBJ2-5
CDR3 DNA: TGTGCCAGCAGTTTATGGCCTAGCGGGAGTGGAGAGACCCAGTACTTC
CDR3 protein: CASSLWPSGSGETQYF

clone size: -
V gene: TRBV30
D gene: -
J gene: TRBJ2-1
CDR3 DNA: TGTGCCTGGAGTGTGGGAGGGGGCAATGAGCAGTTCTTC
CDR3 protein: CAWSVGGGNEQFF

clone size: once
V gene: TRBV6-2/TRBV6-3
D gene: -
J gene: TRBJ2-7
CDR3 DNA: TGTGCCAGCAGTTACGAGGGGGACGGGGAGCAGTACTTC
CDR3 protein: CASSYEGDGEQYF

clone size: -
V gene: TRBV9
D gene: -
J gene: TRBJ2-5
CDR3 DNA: TGTGCCAGCAGCGAAGGATCGGCAGGGGAGACCCAGTACTTC
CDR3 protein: CASSEGSAGETQYF

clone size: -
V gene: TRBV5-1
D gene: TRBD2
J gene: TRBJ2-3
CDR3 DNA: TGCGCCAGCACTAACGTGGAGCGGGGAAGCACAGATACGCAGTATTTT
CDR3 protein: CASTNVERGSTDTQYF

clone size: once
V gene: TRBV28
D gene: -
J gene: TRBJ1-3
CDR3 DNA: TGTGCCAGCAGTCCAAGAGGCATCTCTGGAAACACCATATATTTT
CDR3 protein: CASSPRGISGNTIYF

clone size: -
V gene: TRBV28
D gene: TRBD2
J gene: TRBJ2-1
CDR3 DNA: TGTGCCAGCAGTTCCCCTAGCGGGAGTGCCTACAATGAGCAGTTCTTC
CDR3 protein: CASSSPSGSAYNEQFF

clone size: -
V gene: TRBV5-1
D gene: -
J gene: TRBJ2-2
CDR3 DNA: TGCGCCAGCAGCCCTCGGGGGGCGATCTCGGGGACCGGGGAGCTGTTTTTT
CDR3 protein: CASSPRGAISGTGELFF

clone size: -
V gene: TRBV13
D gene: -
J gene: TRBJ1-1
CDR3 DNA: TGTGCCAGCAGACGCTACAGGGACACTGAAGCTTTCTTT
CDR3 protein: CASRRYRDTEAFF

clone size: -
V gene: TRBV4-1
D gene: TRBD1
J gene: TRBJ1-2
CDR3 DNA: TGCGCCAGCAGCCAAGAAGAGAGGGGGCGAAGCTATGGCTACACCTTC
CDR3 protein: CASSQEERGRSYGYTF

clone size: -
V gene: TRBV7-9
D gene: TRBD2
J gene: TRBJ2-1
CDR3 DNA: TGTAGCGGGAGGGGATCCTACAATGAGCAGTTCTTC
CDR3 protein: CSGRGSYNEQFF

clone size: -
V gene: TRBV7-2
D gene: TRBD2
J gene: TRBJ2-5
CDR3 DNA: TGTGCCAGCAGCTTAGTGGGGGCGGGAGGGCCTCAAGAGACCCAGTACTTC
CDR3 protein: CASSLVGAGGPQETQYF

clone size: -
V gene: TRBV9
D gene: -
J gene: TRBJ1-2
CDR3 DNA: TGTGCCAGCAGAGAGACGGAGTTTTATGGCTACACCTTC
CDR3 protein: CASRETEFYGYTF

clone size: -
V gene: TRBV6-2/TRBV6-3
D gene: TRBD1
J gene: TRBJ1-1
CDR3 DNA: TGTGCCAGCAGTTTCCGGACAGGGGGCACTGAAGCTTTCTTT
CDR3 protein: CASSFRTGGTEAFF

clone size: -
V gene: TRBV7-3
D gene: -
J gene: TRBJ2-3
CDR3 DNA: TGTGCCAGCAGCTTAGGAGTATCGGCAGATACGCAGTATTTT
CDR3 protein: CASSLGVSADTQYF

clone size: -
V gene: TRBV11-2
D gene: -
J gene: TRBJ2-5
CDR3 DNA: TGTGCCAGCAGCCCAGGGGAGACCCAGTACTTC
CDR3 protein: CASSPGETQYF

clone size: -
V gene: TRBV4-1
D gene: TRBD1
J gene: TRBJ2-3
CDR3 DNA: TGCGCCAGCAGCCCGGGACAGGGGGCAGATACGCAGTATTTT
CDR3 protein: CASSPGQGADTQYF

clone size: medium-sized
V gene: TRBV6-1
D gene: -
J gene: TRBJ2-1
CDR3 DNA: TGTGCCAGCAGTGATAGAACTAGTGGTGGACATGAGCAGTTCTTC
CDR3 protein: CASSDRTSGGHEQFF

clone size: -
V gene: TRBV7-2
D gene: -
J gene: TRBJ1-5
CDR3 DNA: TGTGCCAGCAGCTTAGGCAGGGGTCAGCCCCAGCATTTT
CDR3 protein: CASSLGRGQPQHF

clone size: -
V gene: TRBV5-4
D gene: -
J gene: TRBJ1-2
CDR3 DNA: TGTGCCAGCAGCTTGAACGCGGGGCCGGTCTATGGCTACACCTTC
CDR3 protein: CASSLNAGPVYGYTF

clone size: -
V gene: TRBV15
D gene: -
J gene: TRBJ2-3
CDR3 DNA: TGTGCCACCAGCAGAGATACAGCCAGCTTCACAGATACGCAGTATTTT
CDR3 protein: CATSRDTASFTDTQYF

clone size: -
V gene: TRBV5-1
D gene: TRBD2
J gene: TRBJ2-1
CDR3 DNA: TGCGCCAGCAGCTTCACCCCCACGGCGGGAGGGCCGCGGCATGAGCAGTTCTTC
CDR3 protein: CASSFTPTAGGPRHEQFF

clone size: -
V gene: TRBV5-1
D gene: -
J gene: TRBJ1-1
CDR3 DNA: TGCGCCAGCAGCTTGGGAGGCAGAGAAGCTTTCTTT
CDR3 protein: CASSLGGREAFF

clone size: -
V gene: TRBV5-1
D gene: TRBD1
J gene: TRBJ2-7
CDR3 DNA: TGCGCCAGCAGCCTCGGGACAGGGGGTTTTTACGAGCAGTACTTC
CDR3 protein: CASSLGTGGFYEQYF

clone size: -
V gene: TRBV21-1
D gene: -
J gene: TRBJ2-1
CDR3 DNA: TGTGCCAGCAGCGTACCTGGGTCGGTTTTAGCCATTGGTGAGCAGTTCTTC
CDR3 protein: CASSVPGSVLAIGEQFF

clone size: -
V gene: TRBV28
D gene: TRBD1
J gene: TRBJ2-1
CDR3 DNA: TGTGCCAGCACTAGGGGGGGACAGGGGCGACACAATGAGCAGTTCTTC
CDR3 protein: CASTRGGQGRHNEQFF

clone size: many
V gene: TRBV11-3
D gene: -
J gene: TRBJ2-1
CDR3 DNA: TGTGCCAGCAGCTTAGATGGCCAGAATGAGCAGTTCTTC
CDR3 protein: CASSLDGQNEQFF

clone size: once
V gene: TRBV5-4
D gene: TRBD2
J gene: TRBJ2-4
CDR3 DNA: TGTGCCAGCAGCAGCCCTCTTTGGGAGGGAAGGGAAAACATTCAGTACTTC
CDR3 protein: CASSSPLWEGRENIQYF